The 14 T cell receptor beta chains listed next were all sequenced from one sample in a study of blood T cells in healthy people across ages. Together with a sample-barcoded 5' primer, a J-beta primer mix was included in a second PCR lasting roughly 6 to 12 cycles. TCRdb independently ran MiXCR on the 5' RACE reads; one entry per CDR3 protein. The data show roughly 1,500,000 distinct CDR3 sequences, with roughly 40% seen just once and 7.9% held by the top ten. Sequenced: blood. These receptors originate from a woman younger than 35 in good health.

This clonotype has just a few counts. The chain joins TRBV6-2 or TRBV6-3 to TRBJ2-2; 10 positions match TRBD1. The CDR3 is 18 amino acids. Trimming cost V 5 bases and J 4 bases; bases outside gene matches: 13. CDR1 MNHEY and CDR2 SVGEGT come from the germline V gene. The CDR3 DNA reads TGTGCCAGCAGTCATGAGAGTGGGACAGGGGTCGTCACCGGGGAGCTGTTTTTT. It encodes CASSHESGTGVVTGELFF.

The table lists this clonotype with many counts. This sequence joins TRBV3-1 and TRBJ1-2; a possible D gene is TRBD1 (6 bases). Trimming removed 3 bases at V and 6 bases at J, with 14 bases between. The CDR3 loop spans 14 amino acids. The V gene's germline CDR1 is LGHDT and CDR2 YNNKEL (reference sequence). Written as DNA, the CDR3 is TGTGCCAGCAGCCAGGGGGCGACTACCAATGGCTACACCTTC. Translating it yields CASSQGATTNGYTF.

In this sample, this clonotype turned up a few times. This chain joins TRBV21-1 and TRBJ1-2. TRBV21-1 corresponds to a pseudogene. The CDR3 is 14 amino acids. The CDR3 loop reads CASSKSGGPGGYTF. DNA for the CDR3: TGTGCCAGCAGCAAATCCGGGGGGCCCGGGGGCTACACCTTC.

The chain is built from TRBV27 and TRBJ2-7, with TRBD2 matching over 11 bases. Germline-derived CDR1 and CDR2 are MNHEY and SMNVEV (reference sequence). The CDR3 consists of 15 residues. The junction had 10 bases not matched to a gene; V was cut back by 5 bases and J by 7 bases. The CDR3, as DNA: TGTGCCAGCAGTACCATAGCGGGGGGGCTCAATGAGCAGTACTTC. It specifies CASSTIAGGLNEQYF.

The rearrangement uses TRBV7-2 and TRBJ2-5; TRBD1 is a possible D gene (6 bases). The J call is uncertain, as TRBJ2-7 better fits the DNA end. Germline loops: CDR1 SGHTA, CDR2 FQGNSA. The CDR3 has 15 amino acids. CDR3 sequence reads: CASSFPTDSDYEQYF. The CDR3, as DNA: TGTGCCAGCAGCTTTCCCACGGACAGCGACTACGAGCAGTACTTC.

The table lists this clonotype with a count of one. V usage is TRBV20-1 and J usage is TRBJ2-3; no clear D gene. CDR1 and CDR2 from the germline V gene are DFQATT and SNEGSKA (reference sequence). Trimming took off 6 bases at V and 2 bases at J, with 12 bases between the two ends. The CDR3 loop spans 13 amino acids. CDR3 coding DNA: TGCAGTGCCCCCCGGGCGAACACAGATACGCAGTATTTT. Its protein product is CSAPRANTDTQYF.

This sequence joins TRBV30 and TRBJ2-1, with 7 bases lining up with TRBD1. The germline V gene encodes CDR1 GTSNPN and CDR2 SVGIG (reference sequence). V shed 5 bases, J shed 4 bases, and the junction held 5 bases outside the gene matches. The CDR3 consists of 13 residues. The DNA of the CDR3 is TGTGCCTGGGGCCGGGACAGATACAATGAGCAGTTCTTC. Translation gives CAWGRDRYNEQFF.

The chain is built from TRBV20-1 and TRBJ2-1, with D tentatively TRBD2 (7 bases). Trimming pared 3 bases from V and 0 bases from J, leaving 9 bases between. Germline lookup yields CDR1 DFQATT and CDR2 SNEGSKA (reference sequence). The CDR3 is made up of 14 amino acids. This chain's CDR3 is CSARAGASYNEQFF. The CDR3 region has the DNA TGCAGTGCTAGGGCGGGGGCCTCCTACAATGAGCAGTTCTTC.

The chain joins TRBV25-1 to TRBJ2-3, with a tentative D call TRBD2 (5 bases). Deletions cut 3 bases from V and 3 bases from J, with 16 bases between. Germline V gene lookup returns CDR1 MGHDK and CDR2 SYGVNS. This CDR3 comprises 16 residues. The CDR3 region has the DNA TGTGCCAGCAGTGAGTCTGGGAGCATCGGGACAGATACGCAGTATTTT. Protein: CASSESGSIGTDTQYF.

CDR3 in DNA: TGTGCCACCAGCGGGACAGAAGGTTTCTACGAGCAGTACTTC. Its translation is CATSGTEGFYEQYF. The chain uses TRBV27 and TRBJ2-7; D tentatively fits TRBD1 or TRBD2 (7 bases each). Germline V gives CDR1 MNHEY, CDR2 SMNVEV (reference sequence). The CDR3 has 14 residues. Between the trimmed V and J ends, which lost 10 bases and 3 bases, there was a span of 19 bases.

V gene TRBV5-1 combines with J gene TRBJ2-4, with D perhaps TRBD2 (5 bases). CDR3 size: 12 residues. Germline CDR1 SGHRS, CDR2 YFSETQ. The ends were cut back, 3 bases at V and 13 bases at J, with 14 bases in the middle. CDR3: CASSSTWGEQYF. CDR3 DNA: TGCGCCAGCAGCTCTACGTGGGGAGAGCAGTACTTC.

V usage is TRBV2 and J usage is TRBJ1-5; D remains ambiguous. The CDR3 spans 13 residues. The V end lost 4 bases, the J end lost 6 bases, and 10 bases lay between the germline ends. The germline V gene has CDR1 SNHLY and CDR2 FYNNEI. CDR3 coding DNA: TGTGCCAGCAGTGGGAACACGGCTCAGCCCCAGCATTTT. Translated, it gives CASSGNTAQPQHF. The variable domain in full, with the rest retrieved from reference TRBV2 and TRBJ1-5, is EPEVTQTPSHQVTQMGQEVILRCVPISNHLYFYWYRQILGQKVEFLVSFYNNEISEKSEIFDDQFSVERPDGSNFTLKIRSTKLEDSAMYFCASSGNTAQPQHFGDGTRLSIL.

This clonotype turned up a few times. The rearrangement links TRBV29-1 to TRBJ2-2; 10 bases fit TRBD1. With V trimmed by 7 bases and J by 0 bases, 8 bases remained unmatched. There are 16 residues in the CDR3. Germline V gene lookup returns CDR1 SQVTM and CDR2 ANQGSEA. CDR3 DNA: TGCAGCGCTACAACGGACAGGGGGGCGAACACCGGGGAGCTGTTTTTT. Translation: CSATTDRGANTGELFF.

The table lists this clonotype with a few counts. The chain has TRBV5-1 and TRBJ2-6; D may be TRBD1 or TRBD2 (5 bases each). From germline, CDR1 is SGHRS and CDR2 YFSETQ. This CDR3 spans 16 amino acids. Trimming removed 0 bases at V and 3 bases at J, with 10 bases between. The CDR3: CASSLVWGFGANVLTF. DNA for the CDR3: TGCGCCAGCAGCTTGGTATGGGGGTTTGGGGCCAACGTCCTGACTTTC. The complete variable domain, with remaining parts taken from reference TRBV5-1 and TRBJ2-6, reads KAGVTQTPRYLIKTRGQQVTLSCSPISGHRSVSWYQQTPGQGLQFLFEYFSETQRNKGNFPGRFSGRQFSNSRSEMNVSTLELGDSALYLCASSLVWGFGANVLTFGAGSRLTVL.